This TCR beta chain is from a study of cytomegalovirus exposure and HLA in healthy donors. Looking at the study overall: As released early, the data held roughly 85 million unique TCRs from HLA-typed donors. Study conclusions and caveats: There were some public TCRs occurring in many donors, but most TCR sequences were rare. Looking again later, the authors saw that most CMV-associated TCR beta chains seemed HLA-restricted.

This clone was detected only a few times. Its antigen remains unknown. Per the germline V gene, CDR1 is MNHEY and CDR2 is SMNVEV (reference sequence). V was clipped by 6 bases and J by 4 bases, with 12 bases between them. This CDR3 region has 14 residues. This PCR relied on a set of 60 Vbeta primers and 13 Jbeta primers. The method was immunoSEQ multiplex PCR; TCRdb's version includes in-frame clones alone and lacks a portion of them. The table includes about 150,000 clones, around 84% detected once. Sample: PBMCs. This TCR came from a man aged 18 to 35 in good health and CMV-seronegative. This chain joins TRBV27 and TRBJ1-4, with a possible D match to TRBD1 (5 bases). CDR3 bases: TGTGCCAGCAGCCCGGGGACTGTTAATGAAAAACTGTTTTTT. It yields the protein CASSPGTVNEKLFF.